Below, 11 T cell receptor beta chains from the same sample are listed, as sequenced in a study of technical replicates of blood from a handful of donors. The data were produced by immunoSEQ multiplex PCR, yet TCRdb's version contains in-frame clones alone and is incomplete. The repertoire holds just over 95,000 clones, with about 95% as singletons. The sample consisted of T cells isolated from PBMCs. These receptor sequences come from a human donor in good health.

The chain has TRBV6-1 and TRBJ2-7, with D uncertain. Germline V CDR1 and CDR2: MNHNS, SASEGT. The CDR3 loop spans 14 amino acids. The V end was cut by 6 bases, the J end by 7 bases, with 19 bases between. The CDR3 here is CASRHRDSSGEQYF. The CDR3 DNA reads TGTGCCAGCAGGCACAGAGATTCCTCCGGTGAGCAGTACTTC.

The chain carries TRBV5-6 and TRBJ1-3; no definite D call. Per the germline V gene, CDR1 is SGHDT and CDR2 is YYEEEE. The germline V and J ends were trimmed by 2 bases and 4 bases, with 4 bases remaining between them. The CDR3 contains 12 residues. Here the CDR3 reads CASSFGGNTIYF. Here the CDR3 DNA reads TGTGCCAGCAGCTTTGGCGGAAACACCATATATTTT. The variable domain in full, completed from reference TRBV5-6 and TRBJ1-3, reads DAGVTQSPTHLIKTRGQQVTLRCSPKSGHDTVSWYQQALGQGPQFIFQYYEEEERQRGNFPDRFSGHQFPNYSSELNVNALLLGDSALYLCASSFGGNTIYFGEGSWLTVV.

The chain carries TRBV9 and TRBJ2-1; 8 nucleotides line up with TRBD2. V lost 3 bases, J lost 4 bases, and 6 bases stayed unmatched. There are 15 residues in the CDR3. The germline CDR1 and CDR2 sequences are SGDLS and YYNGEE. The CDR3 nucleotides read TGTGCCAGCAGCGGGCTAGCGGGCTTTTACAATGAGCAGTTCTTC. Amino acids: CASSGLAGFYNEQFF.

This chain uses TRBV7-8 with TRBJ1-1; D is undetermined. The CDR3 covers 15 residues. Germline V gene sequence: CDR1 SGHVS, CDR2 FQNEAQ. The ends were cut back, 1 base at V and 5 bases at J, with 14 bases in the middle. CDR3 loop: CASSLGAVGLTEAFF. The CDR3 DNA follows: TGTGCCAGCAGCTTAGGGGCCGTGGGTTTAACTGAAGCTTTCTTT.

The CDR3 DNA is TGTGCCAGCAGCTCCGGGACAGGGGTCGATGGCTACACCTTC. It translates to CASSSGTGVDGYTF. The chain has TRBV11-3 and TRBJ1-2; 10 positions match TRBD1. The germline V gene encodes CDR1 SGHNT and CDR2 YENEEA. This CDR3 has 14 amino acids. Trimming at V came to 4 bases and at J to 6 bases, leaving 5 bases not matched to a gene.

This rearrangement joins TRBV9 to TRBJ2-3; TRBD2 aligns across 9 bases. Germline CDR1 SGDLS, CDR2 YYNGEE. CDR3 length equals 15 residues. V dropped 3 bases and J dropped 1; count of bases not matched to a gene: 3. In DNA form, the CDR3 reads TGTGCCAGCAGCGCGGGACTAGCAGGCACAGATACGCAGTATTTT. It codes for CASSAGLAGTDTQYF.

Only one count was recorded for this clone. CDR3 in DNA: TGTGCCAGCAGCTTGGCTCTCATGAATGAGCAGTTCTTC. This codes for CASSLALMNEQFF. The chain has TRBV11-2 and TRBJ2-1; D ambiguous. Trimming took 3 bases from V and 7 from J, leaving 10 bases between them. The germline V gene has CDR1 SGHAT and CDR2 FQNNGV. The CDR3 contains 13 residues.

This clone was detected only a few times. The J gene is TRBJ1-1, the V gene TRBV19, with 12 bases matching TRBD1. Germline CDR1 reads LNHDA; CDR2 reads SQIVND (reference sequence). The CDR3 spans 16 residues. The V segment lost 7 bases and the J segment 7 bases; nucleotides outside the gene matches: 13. The CDR3 DNA follows: TGTGCCAGTACTAAAACACCGGGACAGGGGGCCGGTGAAGCTTTCTTT. This sequence encodes CASTKTPGQGAGEAFF.

V usage is TRBV7-9 and J usage is TRBJ1-2; 7 nucleotides align to TRBD1. The CDR3 contains 15 residues. Germline CDR1 reads SEHNR; CDR2 reads FQNEAQ (reference sequence). Trimming removed 1 base from V and 6 bases from J; junction bases left unmatched: 8. In nucleotides, the CDR3 is TGTGCCAGCAGCTTAGGAGGGGCCAGGGGGGATGGCTACACCTTC. Translated: CASSLGGARGDGYTF.

The chain joins TRBV5-3 to TRBJ1-4; tentatively, D is TRBD1 (5 bases). TRBV5-3 falls under the ORF class, with uncertain function. The V end was cut by 5 bases, the J end by 8 bases, with 16 bases between. The CDR3 length is 14 residues. The DNA for the CDR3 is TGTGCCAGAAGGTTTATGGAGACAGCCGAAAAACTGTTTTTT. This codes for CARRFMETAEKLFF.

V and J are TRBV9 and TRBJ1-1; 7 nucleotides agree with TRBD1. The germline V gene has CDR1 SGDLS and CDR2 YYNGEE. J lost 0 bases, V lost 4 bases, and 3 bases had no gene match. The CDR3 spans 14 residues. The DNA of the CDR3 is TGTGCCAGCAGCCCCGACAGGGTGAACACTGAAGCTTTCTTT. Translation gives CASSPDRVNTEAFF.